This T cell receptor (beta chain) emerged from a study of T cell responses to AZD1222 COVID-19 vaccine. Sequenced by immunoSEQ multiplex PCR; TCRdb stores in-frame clones only, minus some. The sample lists 170,000 or so clones; around nine tenths were seen once. Comments on this clone: As yet, its antigen is unknown.

The CDR3 covers 11 residues. Germline lookup yields CDR1 SNHLY and CDR2 FYNNEI. V was shortened by 3 bases and J by 8 bases, with 5 bases between the two germline ends. Findings of the study overall: A mostly white British donor set with more females was recruited, and clonal diversity was possibly underestimated. Rises in breadth and depth of Spike-specific TCRs came after two AZD1222 doses.

The receptor was isolated from an adult in good health. Sequencing was performed on peripheral blood, taken on day 0 of AZD1222 vaccination. The V gene is TRBV2, the J gene TRBJ2-1, with D hard to call. The CDR3 coding sequence is TGTGCCAGCAGTGATTTACATGAGCAGTTCTTC. It is translated as CASSDLHEQFF.